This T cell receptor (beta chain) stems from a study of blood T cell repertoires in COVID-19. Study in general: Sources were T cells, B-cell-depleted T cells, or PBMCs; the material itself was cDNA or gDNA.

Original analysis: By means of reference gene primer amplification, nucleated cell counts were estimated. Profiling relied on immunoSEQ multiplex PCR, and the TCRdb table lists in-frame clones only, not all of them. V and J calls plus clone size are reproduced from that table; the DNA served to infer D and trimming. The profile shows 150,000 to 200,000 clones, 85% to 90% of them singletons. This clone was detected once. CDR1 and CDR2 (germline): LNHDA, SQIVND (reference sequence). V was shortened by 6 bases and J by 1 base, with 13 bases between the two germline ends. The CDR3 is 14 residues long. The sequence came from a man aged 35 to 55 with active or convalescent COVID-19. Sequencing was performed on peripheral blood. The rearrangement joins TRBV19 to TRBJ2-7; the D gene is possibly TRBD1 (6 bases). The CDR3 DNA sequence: TGTGCCAGTAGCATCACACAGGGTTCCTACGAGCAGTACTTC. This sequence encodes CASSITQGSYEQYF.